This entry describes one T cell receptor (beta chain). Its target is not known. The CDR3 spans 16 residues. V was clipped by 2 bases and J by 0 bases, with 12 bases between them. In the PCR, 60 Vbeta and 13 Jbeta primers were used. Using immunoSEQ multiplex PCR, the repertoire was profiled, and TCRdb retains in-frame clones only, with some absent. The sample records 150,000 or so clones, 55% to 70% being singletons. This sample was taken from a study of cytomegalovirus exposure and HLA in healthy donors. Background on the study: An analysis done earlier identified about 100 million unique TCR beta sequences from about 179 million T cells.

General observations from the study: Donor immune exposure was known only as CMV serostatus. About 90% or about 30% of the time was how often most TCR beta V segments were productive, according to an earlier analysis.

Material: PBMCs. The clonotype comes from a woman aged 30 to 39 in good health and CMV-seropositive. The genes are TRBV5-3 and TRBJ1-3; D is undetermined. TRBV5-3 falls under the ORF class, with uncertain function. CDR3 sequence: CARSFIRSGSGNTIYF. The CDR3 coding sequence is TGTGCCAGAAGCTTCATTCGGTCAGGCTCTGGAAACACCATATATTTT.